This T cell receptor (beta chain) was found in a study of blood T cell repertoires in COVID-19. Study-wide background: Donors in the United States, Italy and Spain gave samples during acute or convalescent COVID-19. Nucleic acid was either cDNA or gDNA, and it came from T cells, B-cell-depleted T cells, or PBMCs.

V lost 8 bases and J 0 bases, leaving 11 bases between the germline ends. Germline V gene data show CDR1 as SGHTS and CDR2 as YDEGEE. There are 13 residues in the CDR3. How the authors handled the data: Counts of nucleated cells, estimated from reference gene primer amplification, were obtained. Measured with immunoSEQ multiplex PCR; TCRdb has only the in-frame clones, and not every one. The D gene and trimming were derived from the DNA, and the V and J assignments and clone size from that table. The sample has 65,000 to 90,000 clones, 82% seen once. V is TRBV5-8 and J is TRBJ1-1, with D unresolved. The sequencing sample was made of peripheral blood. This clonotype was sampled from a man aged 60-69 years with acute or convalescent COVID-19. The CDR3 nucleotides are TGTGCCAGTACCAATACAGTGAACACTGAAGCTTTCTTT. Amino acids: CASTNTVNTEAFF. Complete variable domain (other parts from reference TRBV5-8 and TRBJ1-1): EAGVTQSPTHLIKTRGQQATLRCSPISGHTSVYWYQQALGLGLQFLLWYDEGEERNRGNFPPRFSGRQFPNYSSELNVNALELEDSALYLCASTNTVNTEAFFGQGTRLTVV.